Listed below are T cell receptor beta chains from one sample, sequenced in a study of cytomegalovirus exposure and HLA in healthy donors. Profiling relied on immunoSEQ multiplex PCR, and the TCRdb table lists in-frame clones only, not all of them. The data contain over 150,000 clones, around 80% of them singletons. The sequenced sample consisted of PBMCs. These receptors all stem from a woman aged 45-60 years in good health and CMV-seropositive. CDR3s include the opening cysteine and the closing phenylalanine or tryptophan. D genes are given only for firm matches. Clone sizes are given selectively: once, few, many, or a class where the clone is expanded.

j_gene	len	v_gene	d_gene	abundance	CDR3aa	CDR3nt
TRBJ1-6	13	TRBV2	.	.	CASEKEYNSPLHF	TGTGCCAGCGAAAAAGAGTATAATTCACCCCTCCACTTT
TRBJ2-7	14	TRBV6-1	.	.	CAIRGPIASYEQYF	TGTGCCATCCGAGGGCCGATTGCTAGCTACGAGCAGTACTTC
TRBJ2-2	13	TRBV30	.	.	CAWNEGGLGELFF	TGTGCCTGGAATGAGGGTGGGCTCGGGGAGCTGTTTTTT
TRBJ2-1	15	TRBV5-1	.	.	CASSPLRTAYNEQFF	TGCGCCAGCAGCCCCCTAAGGACAGCATACAATGAGCAGTTCTTC
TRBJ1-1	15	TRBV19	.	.	CASSTEGVVNTEAFF	TGTGCCAGTAGTACCGAAGGGGTGGTGAACACTGAAGCTTTCTTT
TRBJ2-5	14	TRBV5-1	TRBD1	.	CASSGAGGWETQYF	TGCGCCAGCAGCGGAGCAGGGGGCTGGGAGACCCAGTACTTC
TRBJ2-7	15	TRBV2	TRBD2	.	CASSELAGETYEQYF	TGTGCCAGCAGTGAATTAGCGGGAGAAACCTACGAGCAGTACTTC
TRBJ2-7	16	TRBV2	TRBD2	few	CASSGPRGGAVYEQYF	TGTGCCAGCAGTGGGCCCCGCGGGGGGGCTGTTTACGAGCAGTACTTC
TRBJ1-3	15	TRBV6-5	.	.	CASSPDSSSGNTIYF	TGTGCCAGCAGCCCCGACAGTTCCTCTGGAAACACCATATATTTT
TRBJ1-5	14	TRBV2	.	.	CASSFRQGNQPQHF	TGTGCCAGCAGTTTCCGACAGGGCAATCAGCCCCAGCATTTT
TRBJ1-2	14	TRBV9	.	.	CASSVDRANYGYTF	TGTGCCAGCAGCGTGGACAGAGCTAACTATGGCTACACCTTC
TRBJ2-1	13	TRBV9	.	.	CASSVGAYNEQFF	TGTGCCAGCAGCGTAGGAGCCTACAATGAGCAGTTCTTC
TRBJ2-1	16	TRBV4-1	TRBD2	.	CASSSPSGNSYNEQFF	TGCGCCAGCAGCTCCCCTAGCGGGAACTCCTACAATGAGCAGTTCTTC
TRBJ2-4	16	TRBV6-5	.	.	CASSYSRSGAKNIQYF	TGTGCCAGCAGTTACTCGAGGTCAGGGGCCAAAAACATTCAGTACTTC
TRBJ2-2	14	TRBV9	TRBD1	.	CASGGQPDTGELFF	TGTGCCAGCGGGGGACAGCCCGACACCGGGGAGCTGTTTTTT
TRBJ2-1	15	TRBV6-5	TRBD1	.	CASSHPGQGVIEQFF	TGTGCCAGCAGTCACCCGGGACAGGGGGTTATTGAGCAGTTCTTC
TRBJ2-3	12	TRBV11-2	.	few	CASSLGAGTQYF	TGTGCCAGCAGCTTAGGGGCGGGTACGCAGTATTTT
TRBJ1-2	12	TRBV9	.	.	CASRVQGGGYTF	TGTGCCAGCAGGGTACAGGGTGGTGGCTACACCTTC
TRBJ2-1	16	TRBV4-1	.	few	CASSQEATGSYNEQFF	TGCGCCAGCAGCCAAGAGGCCACAGGCTCCTACAATGAGCAGTTCTTC
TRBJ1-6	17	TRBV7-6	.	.	CASSLQGSHSYNSPLHF	TGTGCCAGCAGCTTACAGGGGTCCCACTCTTATAATTCACCCCTCCACTTT
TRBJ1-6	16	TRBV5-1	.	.	CASSSYEAAYNSPLHF	TGCGCCAGCAGCTCCTACGAGGCGGCCTATAATTCACCCCTCCACTTT
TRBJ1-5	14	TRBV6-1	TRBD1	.	CASFKDRDNQPQHF	TGTGCCAGCTTTAAGGACAGGGACAATCAGCCCCAGCATTTT
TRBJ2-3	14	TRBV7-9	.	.	CASSLDSFGDTQYF	TGTGCCAGCAGCTTAGACTCATTCGGGGATACGCAGTATTTT
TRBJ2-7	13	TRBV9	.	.	CASSPPTGFEQYF	TGTGCCAGCAGCCCACCTACAGGGTTTGAGCAGTACTTC
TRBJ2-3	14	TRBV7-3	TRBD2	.	CASSLGLAGDTQYF	TGTGCCAGCAGCTTAGGGCTAGCGGGGGATACGCAGTATTTT
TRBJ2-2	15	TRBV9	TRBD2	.	CASSVGGGNTGELFF	TGTGCCAGCAGCGTAGGCGGGGGGAACACCGGGGAGCTGTTTTTT
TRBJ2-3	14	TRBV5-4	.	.	CASSSQEGTDTQYF	TGTGCCAGCAGCTCCCAGGAGGGGACAGATACGCAGTATTTT
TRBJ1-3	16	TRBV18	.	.	CASSPREAGDGNTIYF	TGTGCCAGCTCACCTCGGGAGGCAGGGGATGGAAACACCATATATTTT
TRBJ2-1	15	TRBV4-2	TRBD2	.	CASSQDLAGGREQFF	TGTGCCAGCAGCCAAGATTTAGCGGGGGGTAGAGAGCAGTTCTTC
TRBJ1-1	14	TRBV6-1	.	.	CASSENGGDTEAFF	TGTGCCAGCAGTGAAAATGGGGGGGACACTGAAGCTTTCTTT
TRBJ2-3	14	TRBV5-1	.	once	CASSFGQTTDTQYF	TGCGCCAGCAGCTTTGGACAGACTACAGATACGCAGTATTTT
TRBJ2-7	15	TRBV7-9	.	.	CASSPGGIAFYEQYF	TGTGCCAGCAGCCCAGGAGGGATTGCCTTCTACGAGCAGTACTTC
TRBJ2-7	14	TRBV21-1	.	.	CASSNGDRDYEQYF	TGTGCCAGCAGCAATGGGGACAGGGATTACGAGCAGTACTTC
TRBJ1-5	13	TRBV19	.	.	CASSRTVNQPQHF	TGTGCCAGTAGTAGGACAGTTAATCAGCCCCAGCATTTT
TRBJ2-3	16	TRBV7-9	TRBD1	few	CASSLAGGQGIDTQYF	TGTGCCAGCAGCTTAGCCGGGGGACAGGGGATAGATACGCAGTATTTT
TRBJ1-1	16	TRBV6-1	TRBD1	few	CASRELGTGGNTEAFF	TGTGCCAGCAGAGAACTCGGGACAGGGGGGAACACTGAAGCTTTCTTT
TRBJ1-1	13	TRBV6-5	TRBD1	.	CASSYSDRGKTFF	TGTGCCAGCAGTTACTCGGACAGGGGGAAAACTTTCTTT
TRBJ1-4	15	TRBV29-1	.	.	CSVEVSTAPNEKLFF	TGCAGCGTTGAAGTCTCGACAGCCCCAAATGAAAAACTGTTTTTT
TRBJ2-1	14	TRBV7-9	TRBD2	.	CASLIAGGYNEQFF	TGTGCCAGCTTGATAGCGGGGGGATACAATGAGCAGTTCTTC
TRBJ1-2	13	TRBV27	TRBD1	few	CASSSTGRDGYTF	TGTGCCAGCAGTTCGACAGGGCGGGACGGCTACACCTTC
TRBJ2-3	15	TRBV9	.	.	CASSVGHRGGGTQYF	TGTGCCAGCAGCGTAGGCCACAGGGGAGGAGGTACGCAGTATTTT
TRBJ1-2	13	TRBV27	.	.	CASRGSGRYGYTF	TGTGCCAGCAGAGGCTCGGGGAGGTATGGCTACACCTTC
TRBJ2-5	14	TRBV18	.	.	CASCLQGLQETQYF	TGTGCCAGCTGCCTCCAGGGGTTACAAGAGACCCAGTACTTC
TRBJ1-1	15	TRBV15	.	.	CATSRSRGGNTEAFF	TGTGCCACCAGCAGATCCCGGGGAGGGAACACTGAAGCTTTCTTT
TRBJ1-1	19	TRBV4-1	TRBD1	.	CASSQALSWTGIMNTEAFF	TGCGCCAGCAGCCAAGCTTTATCATGGACAGGGATCATGAACACTGAAGCTTTCTTT
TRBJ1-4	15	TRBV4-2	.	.	CASSQGGGKYEKLFF	TGTGCCAGCAGCCAAGGGGGGGGCAAGTATGAAAAACTGTTTTTT
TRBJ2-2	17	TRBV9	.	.	CASSVARTGWDTGELFF	TGTGCCAGCAGCGTAGCTCGTACAGGGTGGGACACCGGGGAGCTGTTTTTT
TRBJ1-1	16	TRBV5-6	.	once	CASSFERGIMNTEAFF	TGTGCCAGCAGCTTCGAAAGGGGGATTATGAACACTGAAGCTTTCTTT
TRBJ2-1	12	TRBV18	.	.	CASSPYSNEQFF	TGTGCCAGCTCACCATACAGCAATGAGCAGTTCTTC
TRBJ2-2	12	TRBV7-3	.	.	CASSNKGRELFF	TGTGCCAGCAGCAACAAGGGGAGGGAGCTGTTTTTT
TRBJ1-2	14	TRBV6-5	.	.	CASSYTGLNYGYTF	TGTGCCAGCAGTTACACAGGGCTGAACTATGGCTACACCTTC